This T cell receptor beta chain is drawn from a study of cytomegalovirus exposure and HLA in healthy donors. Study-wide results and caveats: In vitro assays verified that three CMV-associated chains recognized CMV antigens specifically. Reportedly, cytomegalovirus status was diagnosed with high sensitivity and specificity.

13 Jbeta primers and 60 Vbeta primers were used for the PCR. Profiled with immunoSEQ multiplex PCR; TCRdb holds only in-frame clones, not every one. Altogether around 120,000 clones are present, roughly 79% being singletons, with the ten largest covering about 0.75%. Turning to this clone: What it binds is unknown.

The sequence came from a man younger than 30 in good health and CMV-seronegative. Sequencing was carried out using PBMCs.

DNA of the CDR3: TGTGCCAGCAGCACGGCTAGCGGGGTCTGGAATGAGCAGTTCTTC. As protein: CASSTASGVWNEQFF. The chain is built from TRBV7-2 and TRBJ2-1; 9 bases align to TRBD2. Trimming at V came to 5 bases and at J to 7 bases, leaving 9 bases not matched to a gene. The CDR3 consists of 15 residues. Looked up from germline, CDR1 is SGHTA and CDR2 is FQGNSA.